One and the same sample provided the 10 T cell receptor beta chains below, sequenced in a study of CD8+ T cells in alopecia areata. The authors extracted RNA and reverse transcribed it into cDNA as the sequencing template. The table came from immunoSEQ multiplex PCR; TCRdb's copy has only in-frame clones and leaves some out. The table records about 200,000 clones, 56% of them present only once. The sample taken for sequencing was CD8+ T cells sorted from blood. The receptor set was obtained from a human donor in good health.

This clone appeared once. A much larger clone sits a single nucleotide away, making a read error possible. V gene TRBV6-6 combines with J gene TRBJ2-3, with 13 bases aligning to TRBD2. CDR1 is MNHNY and CDR2 is SVGAGI in the germline V gene (reference sequence). V gave up 5 bases and J gave up 2 bases; unmatched junction bases: 1. This CDR3 has 15 amino acids. CDR3 in DNA: TGTGCCAGCAGTGGGACTAGCGGGGACACAGATACGCAGTATTTT. It specifies CASSGTSGDTDTQYF.

The V gene is TRBV29-1, the J gene TRBJ2-1; 9 nucleotides match TRBD2. Germline V CDR1 and CDR2: SQVTM, ANQGSEA. Trimming took 6 bases from V and 7 from J; bases not matched to a gene: 16. The length of the CDR3 is 16 residues. CDR3 DNA: TGCAGCGTCGTAATCCTAGCGGGGCGCTTAGGAAATGAGCAGTTCTTC. Translated: CSVVILAGRLGNEQFF.

The table lists this clone with a few counts. V gene TRBV13 combines with J gene TRBJ2-7; maybe TRBD1 (5 bases). Trimming shortened V by 5 bases and J by 9 bases, and 17 bases separated the two germline ends. The CDR3 contains 13 residues. Germline CDR1 and CDR2: PRHDT and FYEKMQ (reference sequence). This CDR3 reads CASSLRVGQGQYF. CDR3 DNA: TGTGCCAGCAGCCTCCGTGTAGGACAAGGGCAGTACTTC.

This rearrangement joins TRBV4-1 to TRBJ2-2, with D unresolved. The V gene's germline CDR1 is MGHRA and CDR2 YSYEKL. CDR3 length: 13 residues. V lost 1 base, J lost 5 bases, and 5 bases lay in between. The CDR3 sequence: CASSQASTGELFF. The CDR3 DNA reads TGCGCCAGCAGCCAAGCCTCAACCGGGGAGCTGTTTTTT.

This clone appeared a single time. The CDR3 is CAWETSTGPTYEQYF. CDR3 bases: TGTGCCTGGGAAACGTCGACAGGGCCGACCTACGAGCAGTACTTC. The chain joins TRBV30 to TRBJ2-7; 7 bases line up with TRBD1. In germline, CDR1 is GTSNPN, CDR2 SVGIG (reference sequence). The CDR3 contains 15 residues. Unmatched junction bases numbered 12, after V lost 5 bases and J lost 2 bases.

In this sample, this clone turned up a few times. V is TRBV27 and J is TRBJ2-5, with 7 bases identical to TRBD1. CDR3 size: 15 residues. V lost 2 bases and J lost 2; bases outside the gene matches: 5. Germline V gene sequence: CDR1 MNHEY, CDR2 SMNVEV (reference sequence). CDR3 sequence reads: CASSLLEGQQETQYF. Here the CDR3 DNA reads TGTGCCAGCAGTTTACTTGAGGGACAGCAAGAGACCCAGTACTTC.

The chain couples TRBV7-9 to TRBJ1-2; D may be TRBD1 (6 bases). The germline CDR1 and CDR2 sequences are SEHNR and FQNEAQ (reference sequence). Trimming took off 5 bases at V and 6 bases at J, with 13 bases between the two ends. CDR3 size: 13 residues. The CDR3 region has the DNA TGTGCCAGCAGCCCAGCCAGGGGTGATGGCTACACCTTC. Residues: CASSPARGDGYTF.

CDR3 in amino acids: CASGEQGARYYGYTF. The CDR3 DNA is TGTGCCAGCGGCGAACAGGGGGCGCGTTACTATGGCTACACCTTC. The genes are TRBV27 and TRBJ1-2; 9 bases match TRBD1. The CDR3 has 15 residues. With 8 bases clipped from V and 3 bases from J, the junction kept 10 bases outside the gene matches. Germline V gene data show CDR1 as MNHEY and CDR2 as SMNVEV (reference sequence).

The V gene is TRBV29-1, the J gene TRBJ1-2; D gene uncertain. The germline V gene has CDR1 SQVTM and CDR2 ANQGSEA. Trimming removed 2 bases from V and 0 bases from J, with 10 bases in between. The CDR3 runs to 14 residues. CDR3 loop: CSVERWSPNYGYTF. CDR3 nucleotides: TGCAGCGTTGAACGCTGGAGCCCTAACTATGGCTACACCTTC.

The genes are TRBV7-9 and TRBJ2-7; D gene uncertain. V was cut by 1 base and J by 0 bases, with 10 bases left in between. Germline V gives CDR1 SEHNR, CDR2 FQNEAQ (reference sequence). This CDR3 spans 15 amino acids. The CDR3 is CASSLVALSSYEQYF. In DNA, the CDR3 is TGTGCCAGCAGCTTAGTGGCACTCAGCTCCTACGAGCAGTACTTC.